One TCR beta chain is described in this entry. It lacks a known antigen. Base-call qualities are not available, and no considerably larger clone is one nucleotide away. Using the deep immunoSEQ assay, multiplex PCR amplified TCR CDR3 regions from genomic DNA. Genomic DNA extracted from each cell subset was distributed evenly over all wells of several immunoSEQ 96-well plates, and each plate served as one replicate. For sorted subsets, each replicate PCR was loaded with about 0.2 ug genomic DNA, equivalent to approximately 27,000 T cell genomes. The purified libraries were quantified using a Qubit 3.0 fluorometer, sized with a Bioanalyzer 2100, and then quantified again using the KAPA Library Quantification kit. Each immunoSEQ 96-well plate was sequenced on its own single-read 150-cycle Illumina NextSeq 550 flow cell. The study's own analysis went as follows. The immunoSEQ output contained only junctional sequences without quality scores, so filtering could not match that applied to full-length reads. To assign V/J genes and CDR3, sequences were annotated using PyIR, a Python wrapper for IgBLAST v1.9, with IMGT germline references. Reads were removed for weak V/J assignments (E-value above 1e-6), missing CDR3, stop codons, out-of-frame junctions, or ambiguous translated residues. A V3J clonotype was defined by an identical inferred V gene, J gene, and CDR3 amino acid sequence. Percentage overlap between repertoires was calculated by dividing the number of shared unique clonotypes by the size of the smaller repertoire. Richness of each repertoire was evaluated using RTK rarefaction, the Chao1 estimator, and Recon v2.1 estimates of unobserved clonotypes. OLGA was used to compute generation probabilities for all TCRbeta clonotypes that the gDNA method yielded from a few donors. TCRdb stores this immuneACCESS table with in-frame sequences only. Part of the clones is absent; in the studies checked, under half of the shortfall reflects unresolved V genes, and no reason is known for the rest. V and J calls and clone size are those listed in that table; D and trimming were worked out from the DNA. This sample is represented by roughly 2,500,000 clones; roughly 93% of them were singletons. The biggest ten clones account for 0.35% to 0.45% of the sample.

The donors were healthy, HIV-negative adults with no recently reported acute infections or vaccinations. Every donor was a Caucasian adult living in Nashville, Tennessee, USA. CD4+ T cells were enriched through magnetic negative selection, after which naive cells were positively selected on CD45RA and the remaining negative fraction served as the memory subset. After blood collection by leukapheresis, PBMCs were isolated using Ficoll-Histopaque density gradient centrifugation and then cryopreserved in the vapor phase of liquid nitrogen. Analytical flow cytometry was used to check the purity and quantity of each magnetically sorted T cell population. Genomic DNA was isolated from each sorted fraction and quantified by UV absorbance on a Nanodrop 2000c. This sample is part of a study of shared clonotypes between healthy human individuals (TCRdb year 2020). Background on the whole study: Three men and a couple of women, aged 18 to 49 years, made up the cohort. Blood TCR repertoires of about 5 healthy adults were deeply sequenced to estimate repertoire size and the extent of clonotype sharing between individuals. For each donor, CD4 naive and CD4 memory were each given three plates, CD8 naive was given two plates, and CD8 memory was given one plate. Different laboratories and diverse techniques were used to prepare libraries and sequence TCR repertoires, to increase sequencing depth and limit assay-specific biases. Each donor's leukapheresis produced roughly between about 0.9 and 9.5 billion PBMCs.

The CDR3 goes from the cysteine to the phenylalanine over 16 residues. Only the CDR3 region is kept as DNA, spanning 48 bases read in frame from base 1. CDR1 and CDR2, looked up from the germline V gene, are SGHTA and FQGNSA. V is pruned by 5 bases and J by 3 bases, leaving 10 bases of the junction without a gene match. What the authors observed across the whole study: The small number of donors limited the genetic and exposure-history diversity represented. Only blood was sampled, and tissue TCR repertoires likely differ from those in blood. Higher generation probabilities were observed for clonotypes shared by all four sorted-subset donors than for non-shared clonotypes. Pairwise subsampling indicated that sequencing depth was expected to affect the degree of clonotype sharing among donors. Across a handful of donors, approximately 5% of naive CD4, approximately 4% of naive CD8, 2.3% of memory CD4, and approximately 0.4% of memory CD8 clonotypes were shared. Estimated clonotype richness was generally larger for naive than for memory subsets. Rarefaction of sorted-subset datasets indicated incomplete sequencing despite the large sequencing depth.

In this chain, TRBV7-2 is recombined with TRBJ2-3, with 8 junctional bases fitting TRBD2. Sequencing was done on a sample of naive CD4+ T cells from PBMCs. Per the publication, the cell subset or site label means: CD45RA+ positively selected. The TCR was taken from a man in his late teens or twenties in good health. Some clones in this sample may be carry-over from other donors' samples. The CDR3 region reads CASSPGGALRTDTQYF. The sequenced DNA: TGTGCCAGCAGCCCGGGGGGGGCTCTCAGGACAGATACGCAGTATTTT.